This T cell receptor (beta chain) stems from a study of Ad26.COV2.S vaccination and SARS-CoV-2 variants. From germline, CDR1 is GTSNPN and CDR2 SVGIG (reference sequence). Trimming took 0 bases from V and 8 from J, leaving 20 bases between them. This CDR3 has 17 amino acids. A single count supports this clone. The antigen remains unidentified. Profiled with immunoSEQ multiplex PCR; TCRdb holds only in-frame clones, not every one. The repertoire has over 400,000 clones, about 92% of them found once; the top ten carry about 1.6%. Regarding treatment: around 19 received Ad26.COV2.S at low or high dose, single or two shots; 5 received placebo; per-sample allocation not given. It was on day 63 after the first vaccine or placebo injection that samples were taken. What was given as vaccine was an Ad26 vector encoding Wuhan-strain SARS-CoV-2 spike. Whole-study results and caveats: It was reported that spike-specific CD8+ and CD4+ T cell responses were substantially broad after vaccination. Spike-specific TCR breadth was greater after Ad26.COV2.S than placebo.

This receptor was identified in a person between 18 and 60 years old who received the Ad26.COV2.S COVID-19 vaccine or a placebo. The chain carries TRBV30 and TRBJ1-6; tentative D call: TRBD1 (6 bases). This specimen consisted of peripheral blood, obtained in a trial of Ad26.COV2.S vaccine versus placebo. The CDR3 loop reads CAWSVRSTGFRDSPLHF. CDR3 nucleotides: TGTGCCTGGAGTGTTAGGTCAACAGGGTTTCGTGATTCACCCCTCCACTTT.